The 23 T cell receptor beta chains given below trace back to one sample, sequenced in a study of neurological immune-mediated disorders. TCRdb passed the 5' RACE reads through MiXCR, listing each CDR3 protein once. The sample holds about 58,000 distinct CDR3 sequences; 3% to 4% are singletons and the top ten take 7.1%. Input material: PBMCs. These receptors came from a woman aged 55-69 years with multiple sclerosis.

This clonotype has at least ten counts. The V call is TRBV19, the J call TRBJ2-7, with D maybe TRBD2 (5 bases). Trimming removed 3 bases from V and 2 bases from J, with 8 bases in between. Germline V lookup: CDR1 LNHDA, CDR2 SQIVND (reference sequence). The length of the CDR3 is 13 residues. DNA for the CDR3: TGTGCCAGTAGTATTGCGGGTCCCTACGAGCAGTACTTC. Protein product: CASSIAGPYEQYF.

This clonotype was counted at least ten times. The rearrangement joins TRBV5-1 to TRBJ2-5; D may be TRBD1 (6 bases). The V and J ends lost 0 bases and 4 bases respectively, with 7 bases between them. The CDR3 totals 13 residues. Germline lookup yields CDR1 SGHRS and CDR2 YFSETQ. CDR3: CASSLAGAETQYF. The CDR3 DNA reads as TGCGCCAGCAGCTTGGCAGGGGCAGAGACCCAGTACTTC. The full variable domain, completed using reference TRBV5-1 and TRBJ2-5, is KAGVTQTPRYLIKTRGQQVTLSCSPISGHRSVSWYQQTPGQGLQFLFEYFSETQRNKGNFPGRFSGRQFSNSRSEMNVSTLELGDSALYLCASSLAGAETQYFGPGTRLLVL.

This clonotype was recorded at least ten times. J is TRBJ1-5 and V is TRBV20-1; no reliable D call. Germline CDR1 reads DFQATT; CDR2 reads SNEGSKA (reference sequence). V shed 6 bases and J shed 0 bases, with 9 bases lying between them. This CDR3 comprises 13 residues. The CDR3: CSAQVDSNQPQHF. The CDR3 DNA follows: TGCAGTGCCCAGGTGGATAGCAATCAGCCCCAGCATTTT.

Ten or more counts support this clonotype. This chain connects TRBV29-1 to TRBJ1-2; D uncertain. Germline lookup yields CDR1 SQVTM and CDR2 ANQGSEA. The length of the CDR3 is 11 residues. Between the trimmed V and J ends, which lost 4 bases and 8 bases, there was a span of 11 bases. CDR3: CSVAGEWGYTF. The CDR3 bases are TGCAGCGTTGCAGGAGAATGGGGCTACACCTTC.

This clonotype was detected ten times or more. The chain links TRBV15 to TRBJ1-5, with 8 bases matching TRBD1. After removal of 2 bases from V and 0 bases from J, the junction contained 21 bases not matched to a gene. The CDR3 loop spans 22 amino acids. The germline V gene has CDR1 LNHNV and CDR2 YYDKDF (reference sequence). As DNA, the CDR3 is TGTGCCACCAGCAGACAAAGGTACGGACAGGGACCGGGTGGTAATAGCAATCAGCCCCAGCATTTT. Protein sequence: CATSRQRYGQGPGGNSNQPQHF.

This clonotype was seen many times. The V call is TRBV3-1, the J call TRBJ2-6; 8 bases fit TRBD1. Per germline, CDR1 LGHDT and CDR2 YNNKEL (reference sequence). The CDR3 sequence is 17 residues long. The V segment lost 4 bases and the J segment 3 bases; nucleotides outside the gene matches: 8. CDR3 sequence reads: CASSLYRGDNGANVLTF. For the CDR3, the DNA is TGTGCCAGCAGCCTCTACAGGGGGGATAATGGGGCCAACGTCCTGACTTTC.

By share of the sample, this clonotype is medium-sized. This chain connects TRBV20-1 to TRBJ2-7, with 14 bases fitting TRBD2. Germline CDR1 is DFQATT and CDR2 is SNEGSKA (reference sequence). Trimming at V came to 0 bases and at J to 4 bases, leaving 5 bases not matched to a gene. The CDR3 runs 16 residues. This CDR3 is CSARDPRTSGRYEQYF. The CDR3 DNA follows: TGCAGTGCTAGAGATCCCAGGACTAGCGGGAGGTACGAGCAGTACTTC.

At least ten counts were recorded for this clonotype. This chain connects TRBV7-9 to TRBJ2-2; 8 bases fit TRBD1. V dropped 2 bases and J dropped 7; count of bases not matched to a gene: 12. There are 17 residues in the CDR3. Germline V lookup: CDR1 SEHNR, CDR2 FQNEAQ (reference sequence). The CDR3 sequence: CASSLRGQGADGGELFF. The CDR3 region has the DNA TGTGCCAGCAGCTTACGAGGCCAGGGGGCCGACGGCGGGGAGCTGTTTTTT.

This clonotype was counted at least ten times. The chain carries TRBV28 and TRBJ2-1; 9 bases agree with TRBD2. In germline, CDR1 is MDHEN, CDR2 SYDVKM. This CDR3 spans 16 amino acids. J lost 9 bases, V lost 2 bases, and 11 bases had no gene match. CDR3 residues: CASSLDASGVGGEQFF. The CDR3 region has the DNA TGTGCCAGCAGTTTAGACGCTAGCGGGGTCGGGGGTGAGCAGTTCTTC.

This clonotype was picked up many times. The V gene is TRBV20-1, the J gene TRBJ2-7; TRBD1 aligns across 7 bases. The CDR3 length is 13 residues. Germline V gene data show CDR1 as DFQATT and CDR2 as SNEGSKA (reference sequence). V shed 4 bases and J 5 bases; nucleotides not matched to a gene: 8. The CDR3 sequence: CSATGTALNEQYF. In DNA form, the CDR3 reads TGCAGTGCTACCGGGACAGCTTTAAACGAGCAGTACTTC.

This clonotype was counted many times. The chain carries TRBV7-9 and TRBJ2-1; D unclear. Between the trimmed V and J ends, which lost 1 base and 15 bases, there was a span of 13 bases. The CDR3 spans 12 residues. CDR1 and CDR2 (germline): SEHNR, FQNEAQ (reference sequence). Here the CDR3 reads CASSLVRDTPFF. The CDR3 DNA follows: TGTGCCAGCAGCTTAGTAAGGGATACCCCGTTCTTC.

As regards this clonotype: A much more abundant neighbour one base away suggests this may be a read error. The rearrangement joins TRBV11-2 to TRBJ2-3; 8 nucleotides line up with TRBD2. V shed 0 bases, J shed 3 bases, and the junction held 14 bases outside the gene matches. Germline V gives CDR1 SGHAT, CDR2 FQNNGV. There are 19 residues in the CDR3. As DNA, the CDR3 is TGTGCCAGCAGCTTAGAGTGGTATCGGGAGGGAGATCAGACAGATACGCAGTATTTT. Its translation is CASSLEWYREGDQTDTQYF.

This clonotype is labeled medium-sized. The chain employs TRBV7-8 and TRBJ2-1; TRBD2 agrees at 8 bases. Trimming took 5 bases from V and 7 from J; bases not matched to a gene: 10. CDR1 and CDR2 (germline): SGHVS, FQNEAQ. The CDR3 has 15 amino acids. The CDR3 nucleotides are TGTGCCAGCAGCCGGGGGGGAGGGCCAGGGAATGAGCAGTTCTTC. Translated: CASSRGGGPGNEQFF.

This clonotype came up many times. The V and J genes are TRBV6-6 and TRBJ2-1; 11 bases align to TRBD2. Germline assignment: CDR1 MNHNY and CDR2 SVGAGI (reference sequence). This CDR3 is 18 amino acids long. V lost 6 bases to trimming and J lost 2 bases; unmatched junction nucleotides: 12. The CDR3 sequence: CASRPGLAAIFTYNEQFF. The CDR3 nucleotides are TGTGCCAGCAGGCCGGGACTAGCGGCTATATTCACCTACAATGAGCAGTTCTTC.

This clonotype was observed a few times. The gene calls are TRBV10-3 and TRBJ1-1; 7 bases are a match to TRBD1. The germline gives CDR1 ENHRY, CDR2 SYGVKD. CDR3 length: 15 residues. The V gene end was trimmed by 6 bases and the J gene end by 1 base; junction bases not matched to a gene: 8. The CDR3 reads CAIRGFGTENTEAFF. Here the CDR3 DNA reads TGTGCCATCAGGGGGTTTGGGACAGAGAACACTGAAGCTTTCTTT.

The V call is TRBV4-2, the J call TRBJ2-7; 8 bases match TRBD1. The trim removed 3 bases at V and 3 bases at J, leaving 7 bases unmatched. Germline lookup yields CDR1 LGHNA and CDR2 YNFKEQ. CDR3 length: 15 amino acids. DNA of the CDR3: TGTGCCAGCAGCCAGCCAGGACAGGGTTACTACGAGCAGTACTTC. Translated, it gives CASSQPGQGYYEQYF.

This clonotype was counted ten times or more. V is TRBV18 and J is TRBJ2-1; 8 bases fit TRBD2. Germline loops: CDR1 KGHSH, CDR2 LQKENI. The CDR3 consists of 14 residues. V shed 7 bases and J 0 bases; nucleotides not matched to a gene: 2. The CDR3 loop reads CASLSGSSYNEQFF. In DNA form, the CDR3 reads TGTGCCAGCTTGAGCGGGAGCTCCTACAATGAGCAGTTCTTC.

This clonotype showed up just a few times. The chain is built from TRBV9 and TRBJ2-2; D is possibly TRBD1 (6 bases). The CDR3 spans 16 residues. From germline, CDR1 is SGDLS and CDR2 YYNGEE. The ends were cut back, 0 bases at V and 3 bases at J, with 12 bases in the middle. As DNA, the CDR3 is TGTGCCAGCAGCGTAGCGGCACAGGGTTACACCGGGGAGCTGTTTTTT. It encodes CASSVAAQGYTGELFF. Combining the CDR3 with reference TRBV9 and TRBJ2-2 gives the whole variable domain DSGVTQTPKHLITATGQRVTLRCSPRSGDLSVYWYQQSLDQGLQFLIQYYNGEERAKGNILERFSAQQFPDLHSELNLSSLELGDSALYFCASSVAAQGYTGELFFGEGSRLTVL.

This clonotype was picked up many times. V and J are TRBV11-2 and TRBJ1-2; no clear D gene. This CDR3 is 15 amino acids long. V lost 3 bases and J 8 bases, leaving 19 bases between the germline ends. Germline loops: CDR1 SGHAT, CDR2 FQNNGV. CDR3 sequence reads: CASSLQALSTLGYTF. CDR3 DNA sequence: TGTGCCAGCAGCTTGCAGGCCCTATCAACTCTGGGCTACACCTTC. Combining the CDR3 with reference TRBV11-2 and TRBJ1-2 gives the whole variable domain EAGVAQSPRYKIIEKRQSVAFWCNPISGHATLYWYQQILGQGPKLLIQFQNNGVVDDSQLPKDRFSAERLKGVDSTLKIQPAKLEDSAVYLCASSLQALSTLGYTFGSGTRLTVV.

This clonotype was detected many times. The chain carries TRBV6-1 and TRBJ1-1; D uncertain. The germline CDR1 and CDR2 sequences are MNHNS and SASEGT. Trimming took off 10 bases at V and 3 bases at J, with 15 bases between the two ends. This CDR3 is 13 amino acids long. Written as DNA, the CDR3 is TGTGCCATCACCTCACAAAGGGACACTGAAGCTTTCTTT. This translates into CAITSQRDTEAFF.

Ten or more counts support this clonotype. The chain carries TRBV20-1 and TRBJ2-7; a possible D gene is TRBD2 (5 bases). V lost 3 bases and J 0 bases, leaving 15 bases between the germline ends. In germline, CDR1 is DFQATT, CDR2 SNEGSKA (reference sequence). This CDR3 has 15 amino acids. The DNA for the CDR3 is TGCAGTGCTAGTACCTTGTCTAGCTACTCCTACGAGCAGTACTTC. Amino acids: CSASTLSSYSYEQYF.

This clonotype showed up many times. The rearrangement links TRBV4-1 to TRBJ2-1, with D perhaps matching TRBD2 (7 bases). V shed 3 bases and J shed 2 bases, with 11 bases lying between them. From germline, CDR1 is MGHRA and CDR2 YSYEKL. The length of the CDR3 is 15 residues. CDR3 protein: CASSQGGGPYNEQFF. DNA of the CDR3: TGCGCCAGCAGCCAGGGGGGGGGCCCCTACAATGAGCAGTTCTTC.

This clonotype was seen many times. CDR3 in DNA: TGTGCCAGCAGTTTAGGGTTTGGGGGGATTTACGAGCAGTACTTC. It encodes CASSLGFGGIYEQYF. This sequence joins TRBV12-3 or TRBV12-4 and TRBJ2-7, with a weak D call TRBD2 (6 bases). The CDR3 runs 15 residues. The V end lost 1 base, the J end lost 4 bases, and 14 bases lay between the germline ends.